These 4 T cell receptor beta chains were sequenced from one sample in a study of T cell repertoires in cytomegalovirus infection. MiXCR, applied by TCRdb to the reads, yields one record per CDR3 protein. The profile covers about 300,000 distinct CDR3 sequences, with roughly 24% appearing a single time and around 14% taken by the ten largest. The sample comprised PBMCs. These receptors came from a human donor in good health (CMV status not recorded). Some clones in this sample may be carry-over from other donors' samples.

V gene TRBV12-3 or TRBV12-4 combines with J gene TRBJ1-2; TRBD1 matches at 7 bases. CDR3 length: 15 residues. With 7 bases clipped from V and 1 base from J, the junction kept 9 bases outside the gene matches. This chain's CDR3 is CASIQGDTLNYGYTF. DNA of the CDR3: TGTGCCAGCATCCAGGGGGACACCCTTAACTATGGCTACACCTTC.

This clonotype was found once. The rearrangement links TRBV5-4 to TRBJ1-2; D is undetermined. This CDR3 contains 16 residues. Germline CDR1 SGHNT, CDR2 YYREEE (reference sequence). The ends were cut back, 1 base at V and 2 bases at J, with 15 bases in the middle. CDR3 sequence reads: CASSLRVTATNYGYTF. CDR3 DNA sequence: TGTGCCAGCAGCTTGCGAGTTACAGCGACAAACTATGGCTACACCTTC.

This clonotype was detected only a few times. The CDR3 DNA reads as TGTGCCAGCAGCGCGACAGGGACTAGCAATCAGCCCCAGCATTTT. Protein: CASSATGTSNQPQHF. The rearrangement links TRBV7-3 to TRBJ1-5; TRBD1 matches at 7 bases. This CDR3 region has 15 residues. The germline CDR1 and CDR2 sequences are SGHTA and FQGTGA. V lost 5 bases and J lost 0; bases outside the gene matches: 4.

The genes are TRBV7-6 and TRBJ1-5, with a tentative D call TRBD1 (6 bases). This CDR3 region has 14 residues. Between the trimmed V and J ends, which lost 5 bases and 6 bases, there was a span of 14 bases. Germline CDR1 and CDR2: SGHVS and FNYEAQ. The CDR3: CASSHGGGAQPQHF. The CDR3 region has the DNA TGTGCCAGCAGCCACGGGGGGGGGGCTCAGCCCCAGCATTTT.